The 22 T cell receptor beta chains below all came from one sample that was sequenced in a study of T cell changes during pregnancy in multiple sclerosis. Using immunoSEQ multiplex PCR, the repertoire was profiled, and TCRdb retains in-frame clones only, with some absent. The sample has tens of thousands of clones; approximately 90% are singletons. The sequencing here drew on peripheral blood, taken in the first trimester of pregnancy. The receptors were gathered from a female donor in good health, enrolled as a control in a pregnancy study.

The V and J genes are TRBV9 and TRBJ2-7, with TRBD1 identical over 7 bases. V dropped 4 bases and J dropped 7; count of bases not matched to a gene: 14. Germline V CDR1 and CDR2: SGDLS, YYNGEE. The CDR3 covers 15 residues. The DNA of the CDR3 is TGTGCCAGCAGCCCCCGAGGGGGCGGCACCGGGGAGCAGTACTTC. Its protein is CASSPRGGGTGEQYF.

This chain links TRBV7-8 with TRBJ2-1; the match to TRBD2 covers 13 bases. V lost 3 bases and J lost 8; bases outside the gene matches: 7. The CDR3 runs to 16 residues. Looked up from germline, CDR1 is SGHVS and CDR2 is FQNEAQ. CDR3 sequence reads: CASSFGLAGERDEQFF. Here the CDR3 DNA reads TGTGCCAGCAGCTTCGGACTAGCGGGAGAAAGGGATGAGCAGTTCTTC.

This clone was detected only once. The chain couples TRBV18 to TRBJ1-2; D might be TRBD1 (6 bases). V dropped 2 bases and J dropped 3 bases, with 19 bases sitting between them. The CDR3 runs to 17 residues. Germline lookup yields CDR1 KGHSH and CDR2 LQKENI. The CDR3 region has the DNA TGTGCCAGCTCACCAACCCCCGGTGGCGGGGGCCACTATGGCTACACCTTC. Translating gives CASSPTPGGGGHYGYTF.

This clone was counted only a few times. The CDR3 DNA reads as TGTGCCAGCAGCTTGAGGGGGAGTACTTCTTCACCCCTCCACTTT. Amino acid sequence: CASSLRGSTSSPLHF. The rearrangement joins TRBV5-8 to TRBJ1-6, with D possibly TRBD1 on 6 matching bases. The CDR3 runs to 15 residues. V lost 1 base, J lost 9 bases, and 14 bases lay in between. Looked up from germline, CDR1 is SGHTS and CDR2 is YDEGEE.

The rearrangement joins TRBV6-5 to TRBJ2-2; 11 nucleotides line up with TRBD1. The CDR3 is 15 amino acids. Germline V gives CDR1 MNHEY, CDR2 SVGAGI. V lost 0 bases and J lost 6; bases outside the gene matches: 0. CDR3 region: CASSYSGQGAGELFF. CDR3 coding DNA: TGTGCCAGCAGTTACTCGGGACAGGGGGCCGGGGAGCTGTTTTTT.

The CDR3 DNA sequence: TGTGCCAGCAGCTCTCGCCCACTCCTAGCGGGGATATCAAGGGATGAGCAGTTCTTC. This codes for CASSSRPLLAGISRDEQFF. The chain joins TRBV11-2 to TRBJ2-1; 9 bases agree with TRBD2. Germline V lookup: CDR1 SGHAT, CDR2 FQNNGV. Trimming at V came to 4 bases and at J to 8 bases, leaving 21 bases not matched to a gene. This CDR3 region has 19 residues.

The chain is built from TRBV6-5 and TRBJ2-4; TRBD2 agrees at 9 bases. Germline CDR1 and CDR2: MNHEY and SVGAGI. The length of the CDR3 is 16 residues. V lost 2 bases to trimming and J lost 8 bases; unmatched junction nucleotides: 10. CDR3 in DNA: TGTGCCAGCAGTTACAATGGCGGGAGGGGGGGGGACATTCAGTACTTC. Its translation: CASSYNGGRGGDIQYF.

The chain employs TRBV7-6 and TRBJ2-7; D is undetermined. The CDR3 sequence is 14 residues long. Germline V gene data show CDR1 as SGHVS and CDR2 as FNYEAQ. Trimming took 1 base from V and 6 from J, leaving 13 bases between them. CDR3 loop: CASSLVLGTGEQYF. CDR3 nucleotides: TGTGCCAGCAGCTTAGTCCTGGGTACGGGCGAGCAGTACTTC.

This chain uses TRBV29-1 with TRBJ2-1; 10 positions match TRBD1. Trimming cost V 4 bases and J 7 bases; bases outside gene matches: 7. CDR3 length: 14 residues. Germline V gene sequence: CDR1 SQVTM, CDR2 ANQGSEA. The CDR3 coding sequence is TGCAGCGTTGCCCGGGGGACAGGGGTTAATGAGCAGTTCTTC. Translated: CSVARGTGVNEQFF.

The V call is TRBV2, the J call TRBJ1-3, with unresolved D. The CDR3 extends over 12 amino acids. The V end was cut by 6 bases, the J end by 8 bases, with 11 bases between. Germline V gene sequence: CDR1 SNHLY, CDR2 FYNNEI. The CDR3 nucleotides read TGTGCCAGCAGGGCAGTGGTTCACACCATATATTTT. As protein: CASRAVVHTIYF.

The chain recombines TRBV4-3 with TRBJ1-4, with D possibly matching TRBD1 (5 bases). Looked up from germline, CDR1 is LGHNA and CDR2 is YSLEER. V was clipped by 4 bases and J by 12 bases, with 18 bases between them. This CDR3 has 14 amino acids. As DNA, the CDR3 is TGCGCCAGCAGCCCCGGCCCTCAGGGTCGGGAACTGTTTTTT. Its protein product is CASSPGPQGRELFF.

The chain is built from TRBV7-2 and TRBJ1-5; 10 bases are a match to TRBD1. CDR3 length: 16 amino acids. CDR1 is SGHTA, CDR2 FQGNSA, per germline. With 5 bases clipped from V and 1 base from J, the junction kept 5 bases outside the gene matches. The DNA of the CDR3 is TGTGCCAGCAGCCACGACAGGGGGCTCAGCAATCAGCCCCAGCATTTT. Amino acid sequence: CASSHDRGLSNQPQHF. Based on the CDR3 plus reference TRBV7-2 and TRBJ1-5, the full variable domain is GAGVSQSPSNKVTEKGKDVELRCDPISGHTALYWYRQSLGQGLEFLIYFQGNSAPDKSGLPSDRFSAERTGGSVSTLTIQRTQQEDSAVYLCASSHDRGLSNQPQHFGDGTRLSIL.

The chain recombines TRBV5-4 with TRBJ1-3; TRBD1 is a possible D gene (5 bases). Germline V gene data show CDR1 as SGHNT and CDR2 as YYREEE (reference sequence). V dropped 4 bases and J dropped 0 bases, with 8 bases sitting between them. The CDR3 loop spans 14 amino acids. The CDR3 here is CASSAGFSGNTIYF. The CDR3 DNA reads TGTGCCAGCAGCGCAGGGTTCTCTGGAAACACCATATATTTT.

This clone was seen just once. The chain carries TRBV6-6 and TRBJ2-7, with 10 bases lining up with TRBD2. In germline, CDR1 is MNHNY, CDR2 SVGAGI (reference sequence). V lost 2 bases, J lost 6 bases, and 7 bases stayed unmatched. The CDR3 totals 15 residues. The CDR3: CASSYKLAGLVEQYF. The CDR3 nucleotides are TGTGCCAGCAGTTACAAACTAGCGGGGCTGGTCGAGCAGTACTTC.

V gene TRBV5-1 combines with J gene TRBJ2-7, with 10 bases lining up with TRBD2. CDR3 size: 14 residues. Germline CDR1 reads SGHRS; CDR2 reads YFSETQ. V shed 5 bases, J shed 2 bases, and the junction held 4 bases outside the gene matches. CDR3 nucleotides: TGCGCCAGCAGGGGACTAGCGCCCCCCTACGAGCAGTACTTC. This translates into CASRGLAPPYEQYF.

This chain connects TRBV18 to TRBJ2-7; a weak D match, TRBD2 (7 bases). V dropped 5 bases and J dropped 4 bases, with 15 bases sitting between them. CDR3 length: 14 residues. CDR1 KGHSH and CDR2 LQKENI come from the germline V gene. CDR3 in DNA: TGTGCCAGCTCATATGGGGGGGGCCGGTACGAGCAGTACTTC. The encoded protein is CASSYGGGRYEQYF.

The CDR3 region is CASSLAGGRRGTGELFF. In DNA form, the CDR3 reads TGTGCCAGCAGCTTAGCGGGGGGGCGCAGGGGCACCGGGGAGCTGTTTTTT. The rearrangement links TRBV11-1 to TRBJ2-2, with a possible D match to TRBD2 (7 bases). This CDR3 has 17 residues. V shed 0 bases and J shed 4 bases, with 15 bases lying between them. Germline CDR1 is SGHAT and CDR2 is FQDESV (reference sequence).

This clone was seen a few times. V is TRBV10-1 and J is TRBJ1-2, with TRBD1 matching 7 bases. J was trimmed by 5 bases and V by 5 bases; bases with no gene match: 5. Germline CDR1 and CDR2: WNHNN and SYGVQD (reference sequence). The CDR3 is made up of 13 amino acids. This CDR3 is CASSPRGEYGYTF. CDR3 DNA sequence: TGCGCCAGCAGTCCCAGGGGGGAGTATGGCTACACCTTC.

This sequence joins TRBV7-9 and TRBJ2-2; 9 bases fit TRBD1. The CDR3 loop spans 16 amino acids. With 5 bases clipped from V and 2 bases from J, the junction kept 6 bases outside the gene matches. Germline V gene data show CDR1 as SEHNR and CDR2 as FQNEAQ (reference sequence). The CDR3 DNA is TGTGCCAGCAGCCCAACAGGGGGCTATAACACCGGGGAGCTGTTTTTT. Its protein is CASSPTGGYNTGELFF.

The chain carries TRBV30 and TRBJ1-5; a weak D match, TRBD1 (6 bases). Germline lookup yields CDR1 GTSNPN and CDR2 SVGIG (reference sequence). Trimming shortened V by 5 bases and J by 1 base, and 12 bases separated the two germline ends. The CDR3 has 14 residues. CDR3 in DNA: TGTGCCTGGGGGGCAGGGGCCAGCAATCAGCCCCAGCATTTT. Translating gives CAWGAGASNQPQHF. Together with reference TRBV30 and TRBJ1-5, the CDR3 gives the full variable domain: SQTIHQWPATLVQPVGSPLSLECTVEGTSNPNLYWYRQAAGRGLQLLFYSVGIGQISSEVPQNLSASRPQDRQFILSSKKLLLSDSGFYLCAWGAGASNQPQHFGDGTRLSIL.

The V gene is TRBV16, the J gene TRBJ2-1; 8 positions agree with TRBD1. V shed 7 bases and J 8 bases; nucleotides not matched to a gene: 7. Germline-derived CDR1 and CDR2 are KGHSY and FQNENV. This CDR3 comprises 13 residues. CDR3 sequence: CASTDRDGYEQFF. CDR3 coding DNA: TGTGCCAGCACGGACAGGGACGGTTATGAGCAGTTCTTC.

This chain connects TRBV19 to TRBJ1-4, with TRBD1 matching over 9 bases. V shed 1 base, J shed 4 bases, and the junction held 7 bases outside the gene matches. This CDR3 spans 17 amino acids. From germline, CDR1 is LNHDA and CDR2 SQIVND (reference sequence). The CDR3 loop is CASSIVTGGEGNEKLFF. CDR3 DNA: TGTGCCAGTAGTATAGTCACAGGGGGCGAGGGTAATGAAAAACTGTTTTTT. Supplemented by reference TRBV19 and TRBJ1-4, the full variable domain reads DGGITQSPKYLFRKEGQNVTLSCEQNLNHDAMYWYRQDPGQGLRLIYYSQIVNDFQKGDIAEGYSVSREKKESFPLTVTSAQKNPTAFYLCASSIVTGGEGNEKLFFGSGTQLSVL.